A single T cell receptor beta chain is shown here with its context. Its specificity is not known. Repertoires were generated with immunoSEQ multiplex PCR, while TCRdb's copy carries only in-frame clones and drops some. The sample holds roughly 41,000 clones, 94% seen once. Each donor contributed about 100,000 T cells on average, unsorted. This entry is derived from a study of T cells in tuberculosis. On the study more broadly: In South Africa, adults with active tuberculosis were compared with IGRA-negative and latently infected IGRA-positive adolescents. Study-wide results and limits: Cases with active tuberculosis were adults, while controls were adolescents. Shorter CDR3-alpha in active tuberculosis partly drove smaller distances.

Germline CDR1 and CDR2: LNHDA and SQIVND (reference sequence). The CDR3 has 13 amino acids. Trimming shortened V by 6 bases and J by 6 bases, and 14 bases separated the two germline ends. The receptor comes from a donor between 10 and 35 years old with latent tuberculosis or without tuberculosis infection. Some clones in this sample may be carry-over from other donors' samples. The sequenced sample was PBMCs. This rearrangement joins TRBV19 to TRBJ1-1; a weak D match, TRBD1 (5 bases). CDR3 sequence: CASRALWGSEAFF. The CDR3 nucleotides are TGTGCCAGTAGAGCGTTGTGGGGCTCTGAAGCTTTCTTT.